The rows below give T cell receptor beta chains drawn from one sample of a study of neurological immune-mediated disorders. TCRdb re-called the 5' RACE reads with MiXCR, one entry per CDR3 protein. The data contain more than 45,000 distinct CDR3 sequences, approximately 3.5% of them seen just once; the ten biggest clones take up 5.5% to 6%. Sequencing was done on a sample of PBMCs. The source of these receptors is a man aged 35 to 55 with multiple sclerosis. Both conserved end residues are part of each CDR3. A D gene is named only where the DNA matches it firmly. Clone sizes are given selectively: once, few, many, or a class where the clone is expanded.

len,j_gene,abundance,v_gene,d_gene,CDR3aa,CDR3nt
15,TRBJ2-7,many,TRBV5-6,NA,CASSLTPVLNYEQYF,TGTGCCAGCAGCTTGACCCCTGTCTTAAACTACGAGCAGTACTTC
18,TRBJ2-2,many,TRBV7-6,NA,CASSFYGAGAARTGELFF,TGTGCCAGCAGCTTCTACGGCGCAGGGGCAGCCAGGACCGGGGAGCTGTTTTTT
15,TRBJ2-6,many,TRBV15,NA,CATTLDSSGANVLTF,TGTGCCACCACCCTGGACAGCTCTGGGGCCAACGTCCTGACTTTC
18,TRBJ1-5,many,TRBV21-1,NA,CASSNNLGQEHRDQPQHF,TGTGCCAGCAGCAACAACCTCGGACAGGAACATAGGGATCAGCCCCAGCATTTT
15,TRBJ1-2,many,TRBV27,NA,CASRAYLDRQMGYTF,TGTGCCAGCAGGGCCTATTTGGACCGTCAAATGGGCTACACCTTC
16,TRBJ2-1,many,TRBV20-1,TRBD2,CSAKAGLAGVGNEQFF,TGCAGTGCTAAGGCGGGACTAGCGGGGGTCGGCAATGAGCAGTTCTTC
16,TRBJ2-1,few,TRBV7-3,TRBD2,CASSLVAAGGNNEQFF,TGTGCCAGCAGCTTAGTCGCGGCGGGGGGAAACAATGAGCAGTTCTTC
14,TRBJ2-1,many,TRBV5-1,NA,CASSLVADKDEQFF,TGCGCCAGCAGCTTGGTCGCCGATAAGGATGAGCAGTTCTTC
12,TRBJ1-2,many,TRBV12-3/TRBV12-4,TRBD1,CASTPADRGYTF,TGTGCCAGCACCCCCGCGGACAGGGGCTACACCTTC
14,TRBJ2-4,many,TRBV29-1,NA,CSVLPDNGKNIQYF,TGCAGCGTCTTGCCTGACAACGGCAAAAACATTCAGTACTTC
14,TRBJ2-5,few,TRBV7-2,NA,CASSRHRVAETQYF,TGTGCCAGCAGCAGACACAGGGTAGCAGAGACCCAGTACTTC
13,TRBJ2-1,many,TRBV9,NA,CASSARGANEQFF,TGTGCCAGCAGCGCTCGGGGGGCCAATGAGCAGTTCTTC
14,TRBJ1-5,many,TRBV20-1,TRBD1,CSARDRDSNQPQHF,TGCAGTGCTAGAGACAGGGACAGTAATCAGCCCCAGCATTTT
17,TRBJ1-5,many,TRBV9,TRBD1,CASSVEDNRGSWQPQNF,TGTGCCAGCAGCGTAGAGGACAACAGGGGGAGTTGGCAGCCCCAGAATTTT
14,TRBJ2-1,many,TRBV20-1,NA,CSAPEERFYNEQFF,TGCAGTGCCCCGGAGGAGCGATTCTACAATGAGCAGTTCTTC
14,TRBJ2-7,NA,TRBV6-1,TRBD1,CASNVQGAVDEQYF,TGTGCCAGCAATGTCCAGGGGGCTGTAGACGAGCAGTACTTC
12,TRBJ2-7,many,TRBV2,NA,CATHRSSYEQYF,TGTGCCACCCACAGGAGCTCCTACGAGCAGTACTTC
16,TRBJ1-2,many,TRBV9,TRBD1,CASSVGGRQGNYGYTF,TGTGCCAGCAGCGTTGGGGGGAGACAGGGAAACTATGGCTACACCTTC
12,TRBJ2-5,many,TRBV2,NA,CASSGTAETQYF,TGTGCCAGCAGTGGGACAGCAGAGACCCAGTACTTC
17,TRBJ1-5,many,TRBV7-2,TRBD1,CASSPRDRLNGNQPQHF,TGTGCCAGCAGCCCCCGGGACAGGCTTAACGGCAATCAGCCCCAGCATTTT
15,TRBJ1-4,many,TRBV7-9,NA,CASSRQGKTNEKLFF,TGTGCCAGCAGCCGCCAGGGGAAAACTAATGAAAAACTGTTTTTT
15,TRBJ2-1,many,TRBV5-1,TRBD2,CASRLASGGLNEQFF,TGCGCCAGCAGGTTGGCTAGCGGGGGCCTGAATGAGCAGTTCTTC
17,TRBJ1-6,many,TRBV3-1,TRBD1,CASSLPYGQALNSPLHF,TGTGCCAGCAGCCTTCCTTACGGACAGGCGCTTAATTCACCCCTCCACTTT
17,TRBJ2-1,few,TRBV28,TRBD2,CASSSTSGGPLYNEQFF,TGTGCCAGCAGCTCGACTAGCGGGGGGCCCCTCTACAATGAGCAGTTCTTC
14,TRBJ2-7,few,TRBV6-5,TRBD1,CASSYMGQNYEQYF,TGTGCCAGCAGTTATATGGGACAGAACTACGAGCAGTACTTC
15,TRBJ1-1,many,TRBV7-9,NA,CASSPSGRMNTEAFF,TGTGCCAGCAGCCCGTCAGGGCGTATGAACACTGAAGCTTTCTTT
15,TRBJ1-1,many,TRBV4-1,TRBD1,CASSQETWTGAEAFF,TGCGCCAGCAGCCAAGAGACGTGGACAGGCGCTGAAGCTTTCTTT
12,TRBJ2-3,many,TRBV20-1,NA,CSWTVRPDTQYF,TGCAGTTGGACAGTGCGGCCAGATACGCAGTATTTT
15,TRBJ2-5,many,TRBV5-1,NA,CASSSAPRNQETQYF,TGCGCCAGCAGCTCCGCCCCGCGGAACCAAGAGACCCAGTACTTC
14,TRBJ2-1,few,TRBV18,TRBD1,CASSFQQGMGEQFF,TGTGCCAGCTCATTCCAACAGGGGATGGGGGAGCAGTTCTTC
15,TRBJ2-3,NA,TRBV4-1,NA,CASSQVGVSTDTQYF,TGCGCCAGCAGCCAAGTCGGGGTGAGCACAGATACGCAGTATTTT
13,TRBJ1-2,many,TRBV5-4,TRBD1,CASSQTGENGYTF,TGTGCCAGCAGCCAGACAGGGGAGAATGGCTACACCTTC
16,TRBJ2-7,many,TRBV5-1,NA,CASSPSFGGGTYEQYF,TGCGCCAGCAGCCCCTCCTTTGGGGGTGGCACCTACGAGCAGTACTTC
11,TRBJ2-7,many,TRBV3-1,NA,CASSYGGEQYF,TGTGCCAGCAGCTATGGGGGCGAGCAGTACTTC
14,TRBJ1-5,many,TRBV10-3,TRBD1,CAISADRNNQPQHF,TGTGCCATCAGTGCGGACAGGAACAATCAGCCCCAGCATTTT
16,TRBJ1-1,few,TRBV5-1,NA,CASSSTPGRTNTEAFF,TGCGCCAGCAGCTCGACTCCGGGACGGACGAACACTGAAGCTTTCTTT
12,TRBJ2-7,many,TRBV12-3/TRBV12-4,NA,CASSGVDREQYF,TGTGCCAGCAGTGGAGTAGATCGCGAGCAGTACTTC
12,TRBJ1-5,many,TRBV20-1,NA,CSATKQGQPQHF,TGCAGTGCCACTAAACAGGGTCAGCCCCAGCATTTT
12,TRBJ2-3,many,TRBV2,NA,CASKGDTDTQYF,TGTGCCAGCAAGGGGGACACAGATACGCAGTATTTT
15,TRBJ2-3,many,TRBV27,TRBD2,CASIHSGGHTDTQYF,TGTGCCAGCATCCACAGCGGGGGACACACAGATACGCAGTATTTT
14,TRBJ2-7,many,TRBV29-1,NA,CSVEDRGSTYEQYF,TGCAGCGTTGAAGATCGAGGGTCTACCTACGAGCAGTACTTC